One T cell receptor (beta chain) is described in this entry. Its antigen remains unidentified. For the second PCR, which ran for about 7 to 11 cycles, a sample-barcoded 5' primer and a J-beta primer mix were used. Every single cDNA molecule received a tag from a template-switch adaptor with 12 random nucleotides. TCRdb ran MiXCR on the 5' RACE reads and lists one entry per CDR3 protein. The repertoire holds hundreds of thousands of distinct CDR3 sequences, with about 54% as singletons. This sample was included in a study of blood T cells in healthy people across ages. Study-wide background: About one barcoded beta molecule per two T cells was the capture yield of template switching. Study-level findings and limits: In older individuals, TCR beta diversity per million T cells was lower, falling roughly linearly with age.

The length of the CDR3 is 15 residues. Germline values: CDR1 SNHLY, CDR2 FYNNEI. V lost 1 base and J lost 2; bases outside the gene matches: 2. This sequence joins TRBV2 and TRBJ2-1; 7 nucleotides agree with TRBD1. The specimen was blood. The clonotype originates from a man aged 55-75 years in good health. The CDR3 is CASSEGQGAYNEQFF. In DNA form, the CDR3 reads TGTGCCAGCAGTGAAGGTCAGGGGGCCTACAATGAGCAGTTCTTC.